The rows below give T cell receptor beta chains drawn from one sample of a study of blood T cells in healthy people across ages. TCRdb reanalysed the 5' RACE reads using MiXCR and keeps one entry per CDR3 protein. The top ten hold 7.7% of the sample, which has around 1,700,000 distinct CDR3 sequences, roughly 27% seen once. The sample was blood. The receptors were sampled from a woman in her twenties or thirties in good health. The CDR3 runs from the conserved cysteine through the conserved F or W. Each record gives: clone size, CDR3 length, D gene, J gene, V gene, CDR3 DNA, CDR3 protein. The D gene is left open where the match is weak. Rows give clone size only sometimes, using once, few, many, or a class for an expanded clone.

size: once
length: 17
D: TRBD1
J: TRBJ2-6
V: TRBV7-6
DNA: TGTGCCTGCAGCTTGAGGGACAGGTTATCTGGGGCCAACGTCCTGACTTTC
CDR3: CACSLRDRLSGANVLTF

size: few
length: 16
D: TRBD1
J: TRBJ2-4
V: TRBV5-1
DNA: TGCGCCAGCAGCTTACAGGGGGCCATAGCCAAAAACATTCAGTACTTC
CDR3: CASSLQGAIAKNIQYF

size: .
length: 15
D: .
J: TRBJ1-1
V: TRBV5-6
DNA: TGTGCCAGCAGCTTAGGGGTCAGGGGAGGAACTGAAGCTTTCTTT
CDR3: CASSLGVRGGTEAFF

size: few
length: 14
D: TRBD1
J: TRBJ2-7
V: TRBV10-3
DNA: TGTGCCATCAGTGAGCCAGGGACAGGGGTCGAGCAGTACTTC
CDR3: CAISEPGTGVEQYF

size: few
length: 16
D: .
J: TRBJ2-2
V: TRBV5-1
DNA: TGCGCCAGCAAGGAGGTCCCAGGGACAAACACCGGGGAGCTGTTTTTT
CDR3: CASKEVPGTNTGELFF

size: .
length: 17
D: TRBD2
J: TRBJ2-7
V: TRBV5-6
DNA: TGTGCCAGCAGCTCCACCGCCCGAGCGGGAGGGGACTACGAGCAGTACTTC
CDR3: CASSSTARAGGDYEQYF

size: few
length: 14
D: .
J: TRBJ2-7
V: TRBV5-1
DNA: TGCGCCAGCAGCTGGGAGGCAAACGCCTACGAGCAGTACTTC
CDR3: CASSWEANAYEQYF

size: .
length: 13
D: .
J: TRBJ1-1
V: TRBV4-3
DNA: TGCGCCAGCAGCCAAGATAGGGGGGTAGGGGCTTTCTTT
CDR3: CASSQDRGVGAFF

size: few
length: 14
D: TRBD2
J: TRBJ2-3
V: TRBV4-2
DNA: TGTGCCAGCAGCCAAGTCAAAAGCGCGGGGGAGCAGTATTTT
CDR3: CASSQVKSAGEQYF

size: few
length: 15
D: .
J: TRBJ2-1
V: TRBV10-3
DNA: TGTGCCATCAGTGGGGTGATAGGTGGATACAATGAGCAGTTCTTC
CDR3: CAISGVIGGYNEQFF

size: once
length: 13
D: TRBD1
J: TRBJ2-1
V: TRBV12-3/TRBV12-4
DNA: TGTGCCAGCAGTTTCAGGGGGAACCACGAGCAGTTCTTC
CDR3: CASSFRGNHEQFF

size: .
length: 17
D: .
J: TRBJ2-1
V: TRBV24-1
DNA: TGTGCCACCAGTGATCTAAGCAGGCTAAGCTCCTACAATGAGCAGTTCTTC
CDR3: CATSDLSRLSSYNEQFF

size: many
length: 11
D: .
J: TRBJ1-4
V: TRBV28
DNA: TGTGCCAGCACGGCGAATGAAAAACTGTTTTTT
CDR3: CASTANEKLFF

size: few
length: 15
D: .
J: TRBJ1-6
V: TRBV6-5
DNA: TGTGCCAGCAGTTACCTCATTGGGGGTAATTCACCCCTCCACTTT
CDR3: CASSYLIGGNSPLHF

size: .
length: 14
D: TRBD1
J: TRBJ2-2
V: TRBV12-3/TRBV12-4
DNA: TGTGCCAGCAGTTGGGACAGAGTCACCAGGGAGCTGTTTTTT
CDR3: CASSWDRVTRELFF

size: .
length: 14
D: TRBD2
J: TRBJ2-7
V: TRBV27
DNA: TGTGCCAGCAGTTTAGTGGGGGGGGTCTACGAGCAGTACTTC
CDR3: CASSLVGGVYEQYF

size: .
length: 15
D: .
J: TRBJ2-3
V: TRBV9
DNA: TGTGCCAGCAGCGTAGTAGGGGCCAGCACAGATACGCAGTATTTT
CDR3: CASSVVGASTDTQYF

size: once
length: 14
D: .
J: TRBJ2-3
V: TRBV7-2
DNA: TGTGCCAGCAGATCTGGCGGGGAGTGTGGTACGCAGTATTTT
CDR3: CASRSGGECGTQYF

size: .
length: 14
D: .
J: TRBJ2-5
V: TRBV2
DNA: TGTGCCAGCAGTGCGACAGGGAGGGCAGAGACCCAGTACTTC
CDR3: CASSATGRAETQYF

size: many
length: 13
D: .
J: TRBJ1-5
V: TRBV5-1
DNA: TGCGCCAGCAGCTTATTGTCTGATCAGCCCCAGCATTTT
CDR3: CASSLLSDQPQHF

size: .
length: 15
D: .
J: TRBJ1-1
V: TRBV7-9
DNA: TGTGCCAGCAGCTTAGGCGCGGGGAGCGTAACTGAAGCTTTCTTT
CDR3: CASSLGAGSVTEAFF

size: many
length: 15
D: .
J: TRBJ2-5
V: TRBV7-3
DNA: TGTGCCAGCAGCTTAATAGGCTCAAACCAAGAGACCCAGTACTTC
CDR3: CASSLIGSNQETQYF

size: .
length: 14
D: TRBD1
J: TRBJ2-3
V: TRBV15
DNA: TGTGCCACCCGACGGGGGACAGGGGCAGATACGCAGTATTTT
CDR3: CATRRGTGADTQYF

size: many
length: 13
D: .
J: TRBJ2-1
V: TRBV29-1
DNA: TGCAGCGTCGCAAAACGTATATATAATGAGCAGTTCTTC
CDR3: CSVAKRIYNEQFF

size: .
length: 15
D: .
J: TRBJ1-5
V: TRBV6-5
DNA: TGTGCCGGCAGTTACCGTATGGGGGGCGTTCAGCCCCAGCATTTT
CDR3: CAGSYRMGGVQPQHF

size: few
length: 15
D: .
J: TRBJ1-5
V: TRBV5-6
DNA: TGTGCCAGCAGCTTGATCCGGGACACCAATCAGCCCCAGCATTTT
CDR3: CASSLIRDTNQPQHF

size: .
length: 14
D: .
J: TRBJ1-5
V: TRBV20-1
DNA: TGCAGTGCTAGCGGTACAGATAGCAATCAGCCCCAGCATTTT
CDR3: CSASGTDSNQPQHF

size: few
length: 15
D: .
J: TRBJ2-7
V: TRBV2
DNA: TGTGCCAGCAGCGACCCCCGGGACACCTCCTACGAGCAGTACTTC
CDR3: CASSDPRDTSYEQYF

size: many
length: 16
D: TRBD2
J: TRBJ2-7
V: TRBV12-3/TRBV12-4
DNA: TGTGCCAGCAGTCGGACTAGCGGGAGTTCTCAGGACGAGCAGTACTTC
CDR3: CASSRTSGSSQDEQYF

size: .
length: 13
D: .
J: TRBJ1-2
V: TRBV10-1
DNA: TGCGCCAGCAGTGGGGGACATAACTATGGCTACACCTTC
CDR3: CASSGGHNYGYTF

size: .
length: 15
D: .
J: TRBJ2-6
V: TRBV7-3
DNA: TGTGCCAGCAGCTTCTTAAGCTCTGGGGCCAACGTCCTGGCTTTC
CDR3: CASSFLSSGANVLAF

size: .
length: 13
D: .
J: TRBJ2-1
V: TRBV3-1
DNA: TGTGCCAGCAGCCAAGAACGCGGACTTGAGCAGTTCTTC
CDR3: CASSQERGLEQFF

size: .
length: 15
D: .
J: TRBJ1-2
V: TRBV7-2
DNA: TGTGCCAGCAGCTTAGTAGTCTTGGGGAACTATGGCTACACCTTC
CDR3: CASSLVVLGNYGYTF

size: few
length: 16
D: TRBD2
J: TRBJ2-4
V: TRBV4-3
DNA: TGCGCCAGCAGCCAAGATGACGGGTTGGGGACTATCATTCAGTACTTC
CDR3: CASSQDDGLGTIIQYF

size: many
length: 11
D: TRBD1
J: TRBJ2-7
V: TRBV25-1
DNA: TGTGCCATTGGGACAGGGAGTGAGCAGTACTTC
CDR3: CAIGTGSEQYF

size: .
length: 15
D: TRBD2
J: TRBJ2-1
V: TRBV11-2
DNA: TGTGCCAGCAGCTTAAGGGGGACTAGCGGGCCACAGCAGTTCTTC
CDR3: CASSLRGTSGPQQFF

size: .
length: 15
D: .
J: TRBJ2-1
V: TRBV6-6
DNA: TGTGCCAGCAGTGGGGGGACTCGGCCACACAATGAGCAGTTCTTC
CDR3: CASSGGTRPHNEQFF

size: many
length: 11
D: .
J: TRBJ2-1
V: TRBV20-1
DNA: TGCAGTGCTTCATACGGGACAAAGCAGTTCTTC
CDR3: CSASYGTKQFF

size: .
length: 12
D: .
J: TRBJ2-3
V: TRBV7-2
DNA: TGTGCCAGCACAAGGCGGCCAGATACGCAGTATTTT
CDR3: CASTRRPDTQYF

size: .
length: 14
D: TRBD1
J: TRBJ2-7
V: TRBV2
DNA: TGTGCCAGCAGCCGCGACAGGGACCGGGGCGAGCAGTACTTC
CDR3: CASSRDRDRGEQYF

size: .
length: 16
D: TRBD2
J: TRBJ2-3
V: TRBV5-1
DNA: TGCGCCAGCAGCTTGGAACTAGCGGGAGGATTGGATACGCAGTATTTT
CDR3: CASSLELAGGLDTQYF

size: .
length: 16
D: TRBD2
J: TRBJ2-7
V: TRBV5-1
DNA: TGCGCCAGCAGCTTGACAGGACGGGGGGTGATCTACGAGCAGTACTTC
CDR3: CASSLTGRGVIYEQYF

size: many
length: 13
D: .
J: TRBJ2-3
V: TRBV20-1
DNA: TGCAGTGCTTGGTGGACTAGCACAGATACGCAGTATTTT
CDR3: CSAWWTSTDTQYF

size: few
length: 15
D: .
J: TRBJ2-1
V: TRBV3-1
DNA: TGTGCCAGCAGCCAAGGCACTAGCCCCTACAATGAGCAGTTCTTC
CDR3: CASSQGTSPYNEQFF

size: .
length: 17
D: .
J: TRBJ2-2
V: TRBV7-2
DNA: TGTGCCAGCAGCTTTCGACCCTCGGCATCGAACACCGGGGAGCTGTTTTTT
CDR3: CASSFRPSASNTGELFF

size: .
length: 14
D: .
J: TRBJ1-5
V: TRBV28
DNA: TGTGCCAGCAGTTCGGCCCTTAGGGATCAGCCCCAGCATTTT
CDR3: CASSSALRDQPQHF

size: few
length: 14
D: .
J: TRBJ2-7
V: TRBV20-1
DNA: TGCAGTGCCGAACCGCCTGCTAGTTCATACGAGCAGTACTTC
CDR3: CSAEPPASSYEQYF

size: .
length: 16
D: .
J: TRBJ2-1
V: TRBV20-1
DNA: TGCAGTGCTATCTCCTCTAATTTTTTGATACAAGAGACCCAGTTCTTC
CDR3: CSAISSNFLIQETQFF

size: few
length: 14
D: .
J: TRBJ1-5
V: TRBV7-2
DNA: TGTGCCAGCAGCCGCTGGGGGGGTGATCAGCCCCAGCATTTT
CDR3: CASSRWGGDQPQHF

size: .
length: 17
D: .
J: TRBJ2-1
V: TRBV7-9
DNA: TGTGCCAGCAGCTTAGCCCATACCGGGACCCAATACAATGAGCAGTTCTTC
CDR3: CASSLAHTGTQYNEQFF

size: few
length: 15
D: .
J: TRBJ2-1
V: TRBV27
DNA: TGTGCCGGCACCTACTCCGAAAGCTCCTACAATGAGCAGTTCTTC
CDR3: CAGTYSESSYNEQFF

size: few
length: 11
D: .
J: TRBJ2-7
V: TRBV28
DNA: TGTGCCAGCAGTTCACCTACCAGGCAGTACTTC
CDR3: CASSSPTRQYF

size: many
length: 12
D: .
J: TRBJ2-7
V: TRBV29-1
DNA: TGCAGCGCTATCAGGGTCGGGGACGAGCAGTACTTC
CDR3: CSAIRVGDEQYF

size: few
length: 13
D: .
J: TRBJ1-2
V: TRBV14
DNA: TGTGCCAGCAGCCAAGTGACAAGCTATGGCTACACCTTC
CDR3: CASSQVTSYGYTF